These T cell receptor beta chains were read from a single sample in a study of cytomegalovirus exposure and HLA in healthy donors. Repertoires were generated with immunoSEQ multiplex PCR, while TCRdb's copy carries only in-frame clones and drops some. The table lists approximately 120,000 clones, over 70% of them singletons. The sample was PBMCs. The source of these receptors is a man between 18 and 29 years old in good health and CMV-seropositive. CDR3s include the opening cysteine and the closing phenylalanine or tryptophan. A D gene is named only where the DNA matches it firmly. Expanded clones get a size class; other rows say once, few or many, or leave the size out.

J: TRBJ2-3
D: TRBD2
size: NA
V: TRBV4-3
CDR3: CASSQDTALLAGGLVTQYF
DNA: TGCGCCAGCAGCCAAGATACAGCCCTCCTAGCGGGGGGGCTGGTTACGCAGTATTTT

J: TRBJ2-7
D: NA
size: NA
V: TRBV7-6
CDR3: CASSLGATAPYEQYF
DNA: TGTGCCAGCAGCTTAGGGGCGACAGCGCCCTACGAGCAGTACTTC

J: TRBJ2-1
D: NA
size: once
V: TRBV7-6
CDR3: CASSLLYNEQFF
DNA: TGTGCCAGCAGCTTACTCTACAATGAGCAGTTCTTC

J: TRBJ1-3
D: NA
size: NA
V: TRBV30
CDR3: CAWTQTNSGNTIYF
DNA: TGTGCCTGGACACAGACCAACTCTGGAAACACCATATATTTT

J: TRBJ2-3
D: NA
size: few
V: TRBV4-3
CDR3: CASSQDYASGSDTQYF
DNA: TGCGCCAGCAGCCAAGATTACGCTAGTGGGTCGGATACGCAGTATTTT

J: TRBJ2-7
D: NA
size: NA
V: TRBV5-4
CDR3: CASSLYRSSYEQYF
DNA: TGTGCCAGCAGCTTATACAGGAGCTCCTACGAGCAGTACTTC

J: TRBJ1-2
D: NA
size: NA
V: TRBV9
CDR3: CASSVVRDPMVYTF
DNA: TGTGCCAGCAGCGTAGTGCGGGACCCGATGGTCTACACCTTC

J: TRBJ1-5
D: TRBD1
size: NA
V: TRBV10-3
CDR3: CAIRERQGADQPQHF
DNA: TGTGCCATCAGAGAAAGACAGGGGGCGGATCAGCCCCAGCATTTT

J: TRBJ2-1
D: NA
size: NA
V: TRBV7-2
CDR3: CASKGLSSYNEQFF
DNA: TGTGCCAGCAAGGGGTTAAGCTCCTACAATGAGCAGTTCTTC

J: TRBJ1-3
D: NA
size: NA
V: TRBV7-9
CDR3: CASSPSSGNTIYF
DNA: TGTGCCAGCAGCCCCTCCTCTGGAAACACCATATATTTT

J: TRBJ1-2
D: TRBD1
size: once
V: TRBV18
CDR3: CASSPPDYRQGPYGYTF
DNA: TGTGCCAGCTCACCGCCCGACTATCGACAGGGGCCCTATGGCTACACCTTC

J: TRBJ2-3
D: NA
size: NA
V: TRBV7-9
CDR3: CASSLRLADTQYF
DNA: TGTGCCAGCAGCCTCCGACTAGCAGATACGCAGTATTTT

J: TRBJ2-7
D: NA
size: NA
V: TRBV5-6
CDR3: CASSLVDRDTPYEQYF
DNA: TGTGCCAGCAGCTTGGTTGACCGGGACACCCCCTACGAGCAGTACTTC

J: TRBJ1-3
D: NA
size: NA
V: TRBV10-1
CDR3: CASSTGQGNTIYF
DNA: TGCGCCAGCAGTACCGGACAGGGAAACACCATATATTTT

J: TRBJ2-3
D: NA
size: NA
V: TRBV29-1
CDR3: CSVVLTDTQYF
DNA: TGCAGCGTTGTACTCACAGATACGCAGTATTTT

J: TRBJ2-7
D: TRBD1
size: NA
V: TRBV6-5
CDR3: CASSRQGDLNYEQYF
DNA: TGTGCCAGCAGTAGACAGGGGGACCTTAACTACGAGCAGTACTTC

J: TRBJ2-2
D: NA
size: NA
V: TRBV7-2
CDR3: CASSLHRVDGELFF
DNA: TGTGCCAGCAGCTTACACAGGGTTGACGGGGAGCTGTTTTTT

J: TRBJ1-1
D: NA
size: NA
V: TRBV5-5
CDR3: CASSLFGQLMNTEAFF
DNA: TGTGCCAGCAGCTTATTTGGACAGCTTATGAACACTGAAGCTTTCTTT

J: TRBJ2-5
D: NA
size: once
V: TRBV9
CDR3: CASSVVSSPPGTQYF
DNA: TGTGCCAGCAGCGTAGTGTCTAGCCCCCCGGGGACCCAGTACTTC

J: TRBJ2-1
D: NA
size: NA
V: TRBV13
CDR3: CASNAWAGAINNEQFF
DNA: TGTGCCAGCAATGCTTGGGCGGGGGCGATAAACAATGAGCAGTTCTTC

J: TRBJ2-7
D: TRBD1
size: NA
V: TRBV4-1
CDR3: CASSHAEDRVAGEQYF
DNA: TGCGCCAGCAGCCACGCTGAGGACAGGGTTGCGGGTGAGCAGTACTTC

J: TRBJ1-2
D: NA
size: few
V: TRBV6-1
CDR3: CASSDLGGNGYTF
DNA: TGTGCCAGCAGTGATCTCGGGGGGAATGGCTACACCTTC

J: TRBJ1-1
D: NA
size: NA
V: TRBV2
CDR3: CASSVKAITEAFF
DNA: TGTGCCAGCAGTGTGAAAGCCATCACTGAAGCTTTCTTT

J: TRBJ1-4
D: TRBD1
size: once
V: TRBV30
CDR3: CAWSSGQRADEKLFF
DNA: TGTGCCTGGAGTTCGGGACAGCGAGCCGATGAAAAACTGTTTTTT

J: TRBJ1-1
D: TRBD1
size: NA
V: TRBV9
CDR3: CASSGNRGKNTEAFF
DNA: TGTGCCAGCAGCGGAAACAGGGGGAAGAACACTGAAGCTTTCTTT

J: TRBJ1-1
D: NA
size: NA
V: TRBV9
CDR3: CASSVRGNTEAFF
DNA: TGTGCCAGCAGCGTACGGGGGAACACTGAAGCTTTCTTT

J: TRBJ1-1
D: NA
size: once
V: TRBV19
CDR3: CASSLGAAEAFF
DNA: TGTGCCAGTAGTTTGGGGGCCGCTGAAGCTTTCTTT

J: TRBJ1-6
D: NA
size: few
V: TRBV7-9
CDR3: CSSSRSGTRLYNSPLHF
DNA: TGTTCCAGCAGCCGCTCCGGGACACGGCTTTATAATTCACCCCTCCACTTT

J: TRBJ2-4
D: NA
size: NA
V: TRBV28
CDR3: CASSKGGGQVAKNIQYF
DNA: TGTGCCAGCAGTAAGGGGGGGGGACAAGTAGCCAAAAACATTCAGTACTTC

J: TRBJ1-1
D: TRBD1
size: few
V: TRBV7-9
CDR3: CASSFGQGRVEAFF
DNA: TGTGCCAGCAGCTTCGGACAGGGAAGGGTTGAAGCTTTCTTT

J: TRBJ2-5
D: TRBD1
size: NA
V: TRBV30
CDR3: CASTNRQGGPQETQYF
DNA: TGTGCCTCTACCAATAGGCAAGGGGGCCCGCAAGAGACCCAGTACTTC

J: TRBJ2-3
D: TRBD2
size: NA
V: TRBV5-5
CDR3: CASSLATGGGAEDTQYF
DNA: TGTGCCAGCAGCTTGGCCACGGGCGGGGGGGCCGAGGATACGCAGTATTTT

J: TRBJ2-7
D: TRBD1
size: NA
V: TRBV7-2
CDR3: CASSLRQGNYEQYF
DNA: TGTGCCAGCAGCTTACGACAGGGAAACTACGAGCAGTACTTC

J: TRBJ1-2
D: NA
size: NA
V: TRBV2
CDR3: CAGSRDTNYGYTF
DNA: TGTGCCGGAAGCCGGGACACCAACTATGGCTACACCTTC